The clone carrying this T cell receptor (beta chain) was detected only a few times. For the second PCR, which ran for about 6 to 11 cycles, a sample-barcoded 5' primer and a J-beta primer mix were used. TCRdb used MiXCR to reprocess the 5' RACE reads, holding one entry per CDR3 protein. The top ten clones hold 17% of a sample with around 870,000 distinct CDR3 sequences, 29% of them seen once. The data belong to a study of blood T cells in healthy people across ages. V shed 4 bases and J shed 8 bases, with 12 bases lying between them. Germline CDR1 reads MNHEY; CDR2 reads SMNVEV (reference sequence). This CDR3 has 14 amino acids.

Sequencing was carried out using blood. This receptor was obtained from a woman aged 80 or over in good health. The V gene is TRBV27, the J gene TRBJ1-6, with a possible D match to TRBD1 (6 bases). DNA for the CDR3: TGTGCCAGCAGTTCTGGGGGCCTTTATTCACCCCTCCACTTT. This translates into CASSSGGLYSPLHF.